The rows below give T cell receptor beta chains drawn from one sample of a study of cytomegalovirus exposure and HLA in healthy donors. Clones were read by immunoSEQ multiplex PCR, and TCRdb kept only the in-frame ones, dropping some. There are approximately 160,000 clones in the sample; roughly 80% occur only once, and approximately 1.4% lies in the top ten. Sample: PBMCs. These receptors came from a girl aged 5-17 years in good health and CMV-seropositive. The CDR3 runs from the conserved cysteine through the conserved F or W. A D gene is named only where the DNA matches it firmly. Some rows mark clone size as missing; the rest say once, few, many or name a class of expanded clone.

V	size	D	J	DNA	CDR3
TRBV10-1	once	TRBD1	TRBJ1-3	TGCGCCAGCAGTGAGCGCGACAGGGGCGGGGGAAACACCATATATTTT	CASSERDRGGGNTIYF
TRBV7-8	-	-	TRBJ1-2	TGTGCCACCTACTCATGGACCGGGGGGGCTAACTATGGCTACACCTTC	CATYSWTGGANYGYTF
TRBV7-9	-	-	TRBJ1-4	TGTGCCAGCAGCTTTACGACGGGTAATGAAAAACTGTTTTTT	CASSFTTGNEKLFF
TRBV10-1	few	-	TRBJ2-3	TGCGCCAGCAGAGCCGGAGGGAACACAGATACGCAGTATTTT	CASRAGGNTDTQYF
TRBV2	-	-	TRBJ2-2	TGTGCCAGCACCCTCACTAGTCCCGGGGAGCTGTTTTTT	CASTLTSPGELFF
TRBV6-1	-	TRBD1	TRBJ1-5	TGTGCCAGCAGTGCCTACCCGGGACAGGGAAGCAATCAGCCCCAGCATTTT	CASSAYPGQGSNQPQHF
TRBV7-6	-	TRBD2	TRBJ2-1	TGTGCCAGCAGCCCACTAACTACGGGCCTAGCGGACATCTACAATGAGCAGTTCTTC	CASSPLTTGLADIYNEQFF
TRBV15	few	-	TRBJ1-1	TGTGCCACCAGCAAAATGAACTTCAGGACTGAAGCTTTCTTT	CATSKMNFRTEAFF
TRBV5-1	-	-	TRBJ2-7	TGCGCCAGCAGCTTTCGCGGGGAGACCTACGAGCAGTACTTC	CASSFRGETYEQYF
TRBV7-2	-	-	TRBJ1-2	TGTGCCAGCAGCTTTGAGGGAGAGGGCTATGGCTACACCTTC	CASSFEGEGYGYTF
TRBV2	-	TRBD1	TRBJ2-7	TGTGCCAGCATCGCACAGGGGTCCTCCTACGAGCAGTACTTC	CASIAQGSSYEQYF
TRBV18	-	TRBD2	TRBJ2-7	TGTGCCAGCTCACCACGAAGCGGGAGGGTTTCCGAGCAGTACTTC	CASSPRSGRVSEQYF
TRBV27	-	TRBD1	TRBJ2-1	TGTGCCAGCAGGCCAGGACAGGGCCAATACAATGAGCAGTTCTTC	CASRPGQGQYNEQFF
TRBV6-5	-	-	TRBJ1-2	TGTGCCAGCAGTTCGACCGCTACAGGGAACGGTGGCTACACCTTC	CASSSTATGNGGYTF
TRBV19	once	-	TRBJ1-5	TGTGCCAGTAGATTTGGCAGGAGCAATCAGCCCCAGCATTTT	CASRFGRSNQPQHF
TRBV19	-	-	TRBJ1-5	TGTGCCAGCCGGGCTCCGGGACAAGGGAATCCCCAGCATTTT	CASRAPGQGNPQHF
TRBV29-1	-	TRBD2	TRBJ2-3	TGCAGCGGACGACTAGCGGGGGGCGGCGATACGCAGTATTTT	CSGRLAGGGDTQYF
TRBV30	-	TRBD1	TRBJ2-7	TGTGCCTGGAGTCCCCTCCGGGACAGGGGAGCCGAGCAGTACTTC	CAWSPLRDRGAEQYF
TRBV21-1	-	-	TRBJ2-1	TGTGCCAGCAGCAAATGGCGGGGGGGCCGAAGTCAGTTCTTC	CASSKWRGGRSQFF
TRBV28	-	TRBD1	TRBJ2-7	TGTGCCAGCAGCCTCCGTGGGACAGGGGATCGGATTGACGAGCAGTACTTC	CASSLRGTGDRIDEQYF
TRBV7-3	-	-	TRBJ2-1	TGTGCCAGCAGCCCTTGGGTAGCGAACAATGAGCAGTTCTTC	CASSPWVANNEQFF
TRBV28	once	TRBD2	TRBJ2-7	TGTGCCAGCAGTAGTCCAGCGGGAGGGTACGAGCAGTACTTC	CASSSPAGGYEQYF